These T cell receptor beta chains were read from a single sample in a study of T cells in Graves' hyperthyroidism and ophthalmopathy. A single record per CDR3 protein comes from TCRdb applying MiXCR to the multiplex PCR reads. The sample yields approximately 330,000 distinct CDR3 sequences, roughly 23% seen once. The material sequenced was blood. The receptors were sampled from a woman between 45 and 65 years old with Graves' hyperthyroidism. CDR3s include the opening cysteine and the closing phenylalanine or tryptophan. The D gene is left open where the match is weak. A row's size may be missing; if present it is once, few, many or a size class.

v_call	clone_size	j_call	d_call	cdr3_aa	cdr3_nt
TRBV30	many	TRBJ1-5	NA	CAWSESGDQPQHF	TGTGCCTGGAGCGAATCAGGGGATCAGCCCCAGCATTTT
TRBV28	many	TRBJ2-5	NA	CASRSPLGETQYF	TGTGCCAGCAGATCGCCCCTGGGAGAGACCCAGTACTTC
TRBV28	NA	TRBJ1-5	TRBD1	CASSLSSGQGTLSNQPQHF	TGTGCCAGCAGTTTATCCTCGGGACAGGGGACCTTAAGCAATCAGCCCCAGCATTTT
TRBV2	many	TRBJ1-2	NA	CASSALKASYGYTF	TGTGCCAGCAGTGCCCTAAAGGCCTCCTATGGCTACACCTTC
TRBV11-3	NA	TRBJ2-3	TRBD2	CASSLDLAGADTQYF	TGTGCCAGCAGCTTAGATCTAGCGGGAGCAGATACGCAGTATTTT
TRBV29-1	NA	TRBJ2-1	NA	CSVLSGASSYNEQFF	TGCAGCGTACTCTCCGGGGCGAGCTCCTACAATGAGCAGTTCTTC
TRBV20-1	many	TRBJ2-3	TRBD2	CSARGLAGVAISTDTQYF	TGCAGCGCTAGGGGACTAGCGGGGGTAGCGATTAGCACAGATACGCAGTATTTT
TRBV2	many	TRBJ2-3	NA	CASREPRGTADTQYF	TGTGCCAGCAGAGAGCCGAGGGGGACGGCAGATACGCAGTATTTT
TRBV7-8	many	TRBJ2-2	NA	CASSPRVFTGELFF	TGTGCCAGCAGCCCTAGGGTCTTCACCGGGGAGCTGTTTTTT
TRBV5-5	many	TRBJ2-1	TRBD2	CASSLVAGGYYNEQFF	TGTGCCAGCAGCTTGGTAGCGGGGGGGTACTACAATGAGCAGTTCTTC
TRBV28	NA	TRBJ2-1	NA	CASSLGGGLQSNEQFF	TGTGCCAGCAGTTTGGGGGGCGGTTTACAGTCCAATGAGCAGTTCTTC
TRBV11-3	NA	TRBJ2-1	NA	CASRRTANEQFF	TGTGCCAGCAGGCGTACCGCGAATGAGCAGTTCTTC
TRBV19	NA	TRBJ2-1	NA	CASSPNPGLLYNEQFF	TGTGCCAGTAGTCCGAACCCGGGACTCCTCTACAATGAGCAGTTCTTC
TRBV10-1	many	TRBJ1-1	NA	CASMGDHTEAFF	TGCGCCAGCATGGGGGATCACACTGAAGCTTTCTTT
TRBV29-1	NA	TRBJ1-2	NA	CSVEVGGRRRTF	TGCAGCGTTGAGGTGGGAGGGCGGAGGCGGACCTTC
TRBV5-5	NA	TRBJ2-2	NA	CASSLEALNTGELFF	TGTGCCAGCAGCCTGGAGGCCTTGAACACCGGGGAGCTGTTTTTT
TRBV28	NA	TRBJ2-5	TRBD1	CASTAKGAGETQYF	TGTGCCAGCACCGCGAAGGGGGCGGGAGAGACCCAGTACTTC
TRBV19	many	TRBJ2-5	TRBD2	CASSTRLTSGRRGETQYF	TGTGCCAGTAGTACCCGACTGACTAGCGGGCGACGGGGAGAGACCCAGTACTTC